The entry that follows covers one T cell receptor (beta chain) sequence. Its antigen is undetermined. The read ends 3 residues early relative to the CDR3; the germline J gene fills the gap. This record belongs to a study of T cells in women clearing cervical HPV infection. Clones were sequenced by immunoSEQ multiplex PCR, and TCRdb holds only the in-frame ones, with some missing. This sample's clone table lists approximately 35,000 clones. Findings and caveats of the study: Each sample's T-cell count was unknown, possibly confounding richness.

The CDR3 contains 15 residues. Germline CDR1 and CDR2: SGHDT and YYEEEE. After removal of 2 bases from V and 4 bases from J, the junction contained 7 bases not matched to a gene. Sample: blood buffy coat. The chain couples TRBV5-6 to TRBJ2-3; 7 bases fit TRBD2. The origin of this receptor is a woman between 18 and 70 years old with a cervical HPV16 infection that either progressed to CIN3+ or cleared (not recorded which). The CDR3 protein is CASSLSAGEADTQYF. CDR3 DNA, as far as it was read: TGTGCCAGCAGCTTATCTGCGGGGGAGGCAGATACG.